This passage covers 19 T cell receptor beta chains from one sample sequenced in a study of OX40 agonist ivuxolimab in advanced cancers. Sequenced by immunoSEQ multiplex PCR; TCRdb stores in-frame clones only, minus some. The repertoire holds nearly 80,000 clones, with 84% as singletons. The starting material was CD4+ or CD8+ T cells sorted from blood, obtained in a trial of the OX40 agonist ivuxolimab. These receptors originate from an adult with an advanced solid tumor such as melanoma, head and neck, liver or kidney cancer.

In its sample, this clone was seen a few times. The gene calls are TRBV4-3 and TRBJ2-5; tentative D call: TRBD2 (6 bases). V shed 0 bases and J shed 2 bases, with 13 bases lying between them. This CDR3 has 16 residues. Germline CDR1 and CDR2: LGHNA and YSLEER. In DNA, the CDR3 is TGCGCCAGCAGCCAAGACACCTCGCGGGGACAAGAGACCCAGTACTTC. Encoded protein: CASSQDTSRGQETQYF.

The V and J genes are TRBV11-3 and TRBJ2-2; 12 bases align to TRBD1. V shed 5 bases, J shed 7 bases, and the junction held 5 bases outside the gene matches. The CDR3 extends over 15 amino acids. Germline lookup yields CDR1 SGHNT and CDR2 YENEEA. CDR3 bases: TGTGCCAGCAGCGTCGGGACAGGGGGCGTCGGGGAGCTGTTTTTT. Protein sequence: CASSVGTGGVGELFF.

This clone was seen many times. The CDR3 coding sequence is TGTGCCAGCAGACGACAGGCCAGCAATCAGCCCCAGCATTTT. Translated, it gives CASRRQASNQPQHF. This chain uses TRBV28 with TRBJ1-5, with TRBD1 as a possible D gene (6 bases). V lost 6 bases and J lost 1, with 10 bases in between. This CDR3 is 14 amino acids long. The V gene's germline CDR1 is MDHEN and CDR2 SYDVKM. The variable domain in full, completed from reference TRBV28 and TRBJ1-5, reads DVKVTQSSRYLVKRTGEKVFLECVQDMDHENMFWYRQDPGLGLRLIYFSYDVKMKEKGDIPEGYSVSREKKERFSLILESASTNQTSMYLCASRRQASNQPQHFGDGTRLSIL.

The chain carries TRBV18 and TRBJ1-4; D may be TRBD1 (5 bases). The CDR3 has 14 residues. CDR1 is KGHSH and CDR2 is LQKENI in the germline V gene. Trimming left V 2 bases short and J 8 bases short, with 12 bases between. CDR3 nucleotide sequence: TGTGCCAGCTCACCATTGGGGCTTGGCGAAAAACTGTTTTTT. Translated: CASSPLGLGEKLFF.

The V gene is TRBV5-1, the J gene TRBJ2-5; D unclear. This CDR3 spans 14 amino acids. Germline V gives CDR1 SGHRS, CDR2 YFSETQ. V was cut by 2 bases and J by 4 bases, with 12 bases left in between. The CDR3 nucleotides read TGCGCCAGCAGCTTTGACTTGGGTGTAGAGACCCAGTACTTC. It encodes CASSFDLGVETQYF.

This sequence joins TRBV18 and TRBJ2-1, with a weak D call TRBD1 (5 bases). V was cut by 3 bases and J by 1 base, with 10 bases left in between. This CDR3 is 15 amino acids long. Germline CDR1 reads KGHSH; CDR2 reads LQKENI. This chain's CDR3 is CASSPTVNSYNEQFF. The CDR3 region has the DNA TGTGCCAGCTCACCGACAGTAAATTCCTACAATGAGCAGTTCTTC.

CDR3 in DNA: TGTGCCAGTGGCGTGGGCGAGCAGTACTTC. Its translation is CASGVGEQYF. This chain joins TRBV19 and TRBJ2-7; D gene unclear. Between the trimmed V and J ends, which lost 8 bases and 6 bases, there was a span of 8 bases. Looked up from germline, CDR1 is LNHDA and CDR2 is SQIVND (reference sequence). The CDR3 is 10 amino acids.

The DNA for the CDR3 is TGTGCCAGCAGCTTAGACAGGGGCAGGGAAAAACTGTTTTTT. Encoded protein: CASSLDRGREKLFF. V and J are TRBV11-2 and TRBJ1-4; D may be TRBD1 (6 bases). The CDR3 runs 14 residues. V gave up 0 bases and J gave up 8 bases, with 10 bases separating them. Per the germline V gene, CDR1 is SGHAT and CDR2 is FQNNGV.

The sample holds one count of this clone. The chain combines TRBV19 with TRBJ2-5; D might be TRBD2 (7 bases). This CDR3 comprises 12 residues. CDR1 and CDR2 (germline): LNHDA, SQIVND (reference sequence). Trimming pared 5 bases from V and 9 bases from J, leaving 13 bases between. The CDR3 spells CASSAGEGAQYF. CDR3 coding DNA: TGTGCCAGTAGTGCAGGGGAGGGGGCCCAGTACTTC.

The chain couples TRBV30 to TRBJ2-3; D is perhaps TRBD2 (6 bases). The V end lost 0 bases, the J end lost 0 bases, and 16 bases lay between the germline ends. The CDR3 covers 17 residues. The germline gives CDR1 GTSNPN, CDR2 SVGIG (reference sequence). CDR3 loop: CAWSVWGGDLSTDTQYF. The CDR3 DNA reads TGTGCCTGGAGTGTATGGGGCGGGGACCTTAGCACAGATACGCAGTATTTT.

The chain carries TRBV19 and TRBJ1-1, with D hard to call. CDR1 is LNHDA, CDR2 SQIVND, per germline (reference sequence). V lost 4 bases, J lost 0 bases, and 6 bases lay in between. The CDR3 consists of 13 residues. The CDR3 is CASSSQMNTEAFF. The DNA of the CDR3 is TGTGCCAGTAGTAGTCAAATGAACACTGAAGCTTTCTTT. Full variable domain (missing parts from reference TRBV19 and TRBJ1-1): DGGITQSPKYLFRKEGQNVTLSCEQNLNHDAMYWYRQDPGQGLRLIYYSQIVNDFQKGDIAEGYSVSREKKESFPLTVTSAQKNPTAFYLCASSSQMNTEAFFGQGTRLTVV.

This chain connects TRBV9 to TRBJ2-7; no definite D call. This CDR3 is built from 14 residues. The germline V and J ends were trimmed by 2 bases and 5 bases, with 14 bases remaining between them. The germline gives CDR1 SGDLS, CDR2 YYNGEE. CDR3 nucleotides: TGTGCCAGCAGCGTGTCCCCGGCAATGAACGAGCAGTACTTC. Its protein is CASSVSPAMNEQYF.

The rearrangement uses TRBV9 and TRBJ2-3; D ambiguous. This CDR3 is built from 16 residues. V was cut by 0 bases and J by 0 bases, with 11 bases left in between. CDR1 SGDLS and CDR2 YYNGEE come from the germline V gene. CDR3 in amino acids: CASSVGAATSTDTQYF. The CDR3 DNA reads as TGTGCCAGCAGCGTAGGAGCCGCTACTAGCACAGATACGCAGTATTTT.

The V call is TRBV19, the J call TRBJ2-7; 12 nucleotides line up with TRBD2. The CDR3 totals 18 residues. Trimming removed 1 base from V and 0 bases from J; junction bases left unmatched: 7. Germline CDR1 and CDR2: LNHDA and SQIVND (reference sequence). CDR3 DNA: TGTGCCAGTAGTATAGTTGGGACTAGCGGGCCGAGCTCCTACGAGCAGTACTTC. Translating gives CASSIVGTSGPSSYEQYF.

This chain connects TRBV27 to TRBJ2-1, with D possibly being TRBD1 (5 bases). This CDR3 spans 14 amino acids. V gave up 4 bases and J gave up 1 base, with 8 bases separating them. Germline CDR1 and CDR2: MNHEY and SMNVEV (reference sequence). The CDR3 nucleotides are TGTGCCAGCAGTTACCAGGGTTCCTACAATGAGCAGTTCTTC. It yields the protein CASSYQGSYNEQFF.

The V call is TRBV15, the J call TRBJ1-6; TRBD1 aligns across 8 bases. Germline V lookup: CDR1 LNHNV, CDR2 YYDKDF (reference sequence). The ends lost 0 bases at V and 3 bases at J; junction bases unmatched: 7. The CDR3 length is 18 residues. The CDR3 nucleotides read TGTGCCACCAGCAGAGATGAGTGGGACAGGCACTATAATTCACCCCTCCACTTT. Translated, it gives CATSRDEWDRHYNSPLHF. Variable domain in full (rest from reference TRBV15 and TRBJ1-6): DAMVIQNPRYQVTQFGKPVTLSCSQTLNHNVMYWYQQKSSQAPKLLFHYYDKDFNNEADTPDNFQSRRPNTSFCFLDIRSPGLGDTAMYLCATSRDEWDRHYNSPLHFGNGTRLTVT.

The rearrangement links TRBV19 to TRBJ2-6; D is tentatively TRBD1 or TRBD2 (5 bases each). Germline CDR1 LNHDA, CDR2 SQIVND (reference sequence). The CDR3 covers 17 residues. V lost 0 bases and J lost 4, with 13 bases in between. CDR3 protein: CASSIDPGTFGANVLTF. The CDR3 DNA sequence: TGTGCCAGTAGTATAGATCCAGGGACGTTCGGGGCCAACGTCCTGACTTTC.

The chain recombines TRBV19 with TRBJ2-5, with D possibly TRBD1 on 6 matching bases. Trimming shortened V by 3 bases and J by 3 bases, and 17 bases separated the two germline ends. The germline CDR1 and CDR2 sequences are LNHDA and SQIVND (reference sequence). The CDR3 consists of 16 residues. In DNA form, the CDR3 reads TGTGCCAGTAGTATGGGGTCGGGACACTCAAAAGAGACCCAGTACTTC. It specifies CASSMGSGHSKETQYF.

The chain links TRBV5-6 to TRBJ2-1, with D perhaps assigned TRBD1 or TRBD2 (5 bases each). V was trimmed by 2 bases and J by 2 bases, leaving 11 bases between them. Germline CDR1 is SGHDT and CDR2 is YYEEEE. CDR3 length equals 15 residues. CDR3 sequence reads: CASSFRQGPYNEQFF. The CDR3 DNA follows: TGTGCCAGCAGCTTCCGGCAGGGACCCTACAATGAGCAGTTCTTC.